Below are 26 T cell receptor beta chains sequenced from a single sample in a study of T cells in Graves' hyperthyroidism and ophthalmopathy. Amplified TCR beta CDR3 regions derived from RNA transcripts. HTBI primers were used for first-round RT-PCR of the TCR CDR3. In TCRdb, the multiplex PCR reads were re-called with MiXCR into one record per CDR3 protein. Seen here are 500,000 to 750,000 distinct CDR3 sequences, more than 45% observed once, and the top ten hold 7.5% to 8.5%. Material: peripheral blood or thyroid tissue (not recorded which). The receptors here all came from a woman aged 18-29 years with Graves' hyperthyroidism.

At least ten counts were recorded for this clonotype. The rearrangement links TRBV20-1 to TRBJ2-7; 10 bases fit TRBD2. Trimming cost V 2 bases and J 0 bases; bases outside gene matches: 7. This CDR3 comprises 16 residues. Germline assignment: CDR1 DFQATT and CDR2 SNEGSKA (reference sequence). The DNA of the CDR3 is TGCAGTGCTAGAACCGGACTAGCGGTAAGCTCCTACGAGCAGTACTTC. Translation: CSARTGLAVSSYEQYF.

This clonotype showed up many times. J is TRBJ2-2 and V is TRBV11-2; D may be TRBD1 (6 bases). The germline gives CDR1 SGHAT, CDR2 FQNNGV. The CDR3 covers 17 residues. V shed 5 bases and J shed 3 bases, with 19 bases lying between them. This chain's CDR3 is CASSKFRPGDYTGELFF. The CDR3 DNA reads TGTGCCAGCAGCAAGTTTAGGCCAGGGGATTACACCGGGGAGCTGTTTTTT.

The chain combines TRBV2 with TRBJ1-4; D remains ambiguous. The CDR3 extends over 16 amino acids. Germline lookup yields CDR1 SNHLY and CDR2 FYNNEI. V lost 5 bases and J lost 0, with 13 bases in between. CDR3 residues: CASSTDKPATNEKLFF. CDR3 nucleotides: TGTGCCAGCAGTACCGACAAGCCTGCAACTAATGAAAAACTGTTTTTT.

This clonotype was seen only a few times. This chain connects TRBV3-1 to TRBJ2-7, with 7 bases that match TRBD1. This CDR3 contains 14 residues. V lost 3 bases to trimming and J lost 0 bases; unmatched junction nucleotides: 2. Germline assignment: CDR1 LGHDT and CDR2 YNNKEL (reference sequence). The CDR3 nucleotides read TGTGCCAGCAGCCACAGACAGGGCTCCTACGAGCAGTACTTC. Encoded protein: CASSHRQGSYEQYF.

CDR3 coding DNA: TGTGCCAGCAGCCCAACGACCAGAGTGGGAGGAGCAGATACGCAGTATTTT. Translating gives CASSPTTRVGGADTQYF. This sequence joins TRBV2 and TRBJ2-3, with a possible D match to TRBD2 (6 bases). V was clipped by 6 bases and J by 4 bases, with 23 bases between them. CDR3 length: 17 residues. Germline loops: CDR1 SNHLY, CDR2 FYNNEI.

About this clonotype: A much larger clone lies a single base off, so this may be a read error. The rearrangement joins TRBV5-4 to TRBJ2-2; TRBD2 is a possible D gene (6 bases). This CDR3 is built from 15 residues. CDR1 SGHNT and CDR2 YYREEE come from the germline V gene (reference sequence). CDR3 nucleotides: TGTGCCAGCAGCTTCATTTCGGATAACACCGGGGGGCTGTTTTTT. Translating gives CASSFISDNTGGLFF.

This clonotype was counted many times. The chain links TRBV24-1 to TRBJ1-5, with no clear D. The CDR3 runs to 12 residues. Trimming removed 4 bases from V and 1 base from J, with 1 base in between. Germline values: CDR1 KGHDR, CDR2 SFDVKD. The CDR3, as DNA: TGTGCCACCAGTGAGAGCAATCAGCCCCAGCATTTT. Its protein is CATSESNQPQHF.

This rearrangement joins TRBV7-9 to TRBJ1-6; a weak D match, TRBD1 (6 bases). The CDR3 is 14 amino acids. Trimming left V 4 bases short and J 14 bases short, with 18 bases between. Per germline, CDR1 SEHNR and CDR2 FQNEAQ (reference sequence). The CDR3: CASSSEGDKGSLHF. The CDR3 nucleotides read TGTGCCAGCAGCTCAGAGGGGGACAAGGGATCCCTCCACTTT.

This rearrangement joins TRBV7-2 to TRBJ1-4; tentatively, D is TRBD1 (5 bases). Germline CDR1 reads SGHTA; CDR2 reads FQGNSA. V was shortened by 1 base and J by 6 bases, with 9 bases between the two germline ends. There are 14 residues in the CDR3. CDR3 nucleotides: TGTGCCAGCAGCTTAGATGGAGGGGATGAAAAACTGTTTTTT. Residues: CASSLDGGDEKLFF. Filled out from reference TRBV7-2 and TRBJ1-4, the complete variable domain reads GAGVSQSPSNKVTEKGKDVELRCDPISGHTALYWYRQSLGQGLEFLIYFQGNSAPDKSGLPSDRFSAERTGGSVSTLTIQRTQQEDSAVYLCASSLDGGDEKLFFGSGTQLSVL.

This clonotype occurred many times. This chain uses TRBV2 with TRBJ2-7; 8 bases align to TRBD1. The J segment lost 0 bases and the V segment lost 4 bases, leaving 5 bases of the junction unmatched. Germline assignment: CDR1 SNHLY and CDR2 FYNNEI. This CDR3 comprises 15 residues. CDR3 in amino acids: CASSVPGQASYEQYF. Written as DNA, the CDR3 is TGTGCCAGCAGTGTTCCGGGACAGGCCTCCTACGAGCAGTACTTC.

The chain couples TRBV12-3 or TRBV12-4 to TRBJ2-7; 8 bases are shared with TRBD2. The CDR3 loop spans 14 amino acids. V trimming: 3 bases; J trimming: 7 bases; junction bases outside the gene matches: 8. CDR3 coding DNA: TGTGCCAGCAGTTTCGGGAGGGGTCGTCCAGAGCAGTACTTC. Encoded protein: CASSFGRGRPEQYF.

The J gene is TRBJ1-4, the V gene TRBV7-8, with TRBD1 matching 7 bases. The CDR3 length is 18 residues. Germline CDR1 is SGHVS and CDR2 is FQNEAQ. Trimming took 4 bases from V and 5 from J; bases not matched to a gene: 16. The CDR3 protein is CASSSAPPTGQPNEKLFF. The CDR3 DNA sequence: TGTGCCAGCAGCTCCGCACCGCCAACGGGACAGCCGAATGAAAAACTGTTTTTT. The variable domain in full, with the rest retrieved from reference TRBV7-8 and TRBJ1-4, is GAGVSQSPRYKVAKRGQDVALRCDPISGHVSLFWYQQALGQGPEFLTYFQNEAQLDKSGLPSDRFFAERPEGSVSTLKIQRTQQEDSAVYLCASSSAPPTGQPNEKLFFGSGTQLSVL.

V gene TRBV20-1 combines with J gene TRBJ2-5; 10 bases match TRBD1. Germline CDR1 and CDR2: DFQATT and SNEGSKA (reference sequence). After removal of 6 bases from V and 1 base from J, the junction contained 5 bases not matched to a gene. There are 14 residues in the CDR3. In DNA form, the CDR3 reads TGCAGTGCCATCCGGACAGGGGGCCAAGAGACCCAGTACTTC. It encodes CSAIRTGGQETQYF.

The chain recombines TRBV7-6 with TRBJ2-7; 8 nucleotides line up with TRBD2. With 5 bases clipped from V and 7 bases from J, the junction kept 13 bases outside the gene matches. Germline V gene data show CDR1 as SGHVS and CDR2 as FNYEAQ. The CDR3 is 15 residues long. The CDR3 protein is CASSAPGLALGEQYF. For the CDR3, the DNA is TGTGCCAGCAGCGCCCCAGGACTAGCCTTAGGTGAGCAGTACTTC. Complete variable domain (other parts from reference TRBV7-6 and TRBJ2-7): GAGVSQSPRYKVTKRGQDVALRCDPISGHVSLYWYRQALGQGPEFLTYFNYEAQQDKSGLPNDRFSAERPEGSISTLTIQRTEQRDSAMYRCASSAPGLALGEQYFGPGTRLTVT.

The chain has TRBV10-3 and TRBJ1-3, with TRBD1 matching over 7 bases. Trimming took 3 bases from V and 2 from J; bases not matched to a gene: 4. Germline assignment: CDR1 ENHRY and CDR2 SYGVKD. The CDR3 covers 15 residues. The CDR3 region has the DNA TGTGCCATCAGTGACGACAGGGTGGCTGGAAACACCATATATTTT. This gives the protein CAISDDRVAGNTIYF.

The chain couples TRBV10-3 to TRBJ1-4, with a tentative D call TRBD1 (5 bases). The CDR3 is made up of 15 amino acids. The V end was cut by 2 bases, the J end by 0 bases, with 7 bases between. CDR1 ENHRY and CDR2 SYGVKD come from the germline V gene. The CDR3 sequence is CAISELGATNEKLFF. The DNA of the CDR3 is TGTGCCATCAGTGAGCTGGGGGCAACTAATGAAAAACTGTTTTTT.

J is TRBJ2-5 and V is TRBV20-1; D call uncertain. The germline V gene encodes CDR1 DFQATT and CDR2 SNEGSKA (reference sequence). The V end lost 3 bases, the J end lost 4 bases, and 9 bases lay between the germline ends. The CDR3 is 12 residues long. For the CDR3, the DNA is TGCAGTGCTAGGCGGCAGATAGAGACCCAGTACTTC. It encodes CSARRQIETQYF.

J is TRBJ2-1 and V is TRBV15, with D possibly TRBD1 on 5 matching bases. Germline V gene sequence: CDR1 LNHNV, CDR2 YYDKDF (reference sequence). This CDR3 spans 16 amino acids. V lost 5 bases and J lost 0, with 14 bases in between. CDR3 loop: CATSGVTVNSYNEQFF. CDR3 DNA sequence: TGTGCCACCAGCGGCGTGACAGTCAACTCCTACAATGAGCAGTTCTTC.

Worth noting for this clonotype: At one end, the junction sequence differs from germline, possibly due to a read error. This chain connects TRBV6-2 or TRBV6-3 to TRBJ2-5, with 9 nucleotides matching TRBD1. The germline V gene encodes CDR1 MNHEY and CDR2 SVGEGT. The CDR3 contains 13 residues. DNA for the CDR3: TGTGCCAGCATCCGGACAGGGACAGGGACCCAGCACTTC. It specifies CASIRTGTGTQHF.

This clonotype was observed once. The chain employs TRBV4-3 and TRBJ1-2; 7 nucleotides align to TRBD1. Germline V gene data show CDR1 as LGHNA and CDR2 as YSLEER. CDR3 length: 14 amino acids. The ends lost 5 bases at V and 3 bases at J; junction bases unmatched: 6. The CDR3 here is CASSTRDSHYGYTF. As DNA, the CDR3 is TGCGCCAGCAGCACTCGGGACAGCCACTATGGCTACACCTTC.

J is TRBJ1-4 and V is TRBV6-5, with TRBD1 as a possible D gene (6 bases). The ends were cut back, 6 bases at V and 3 bases at J, with 11 bases in the middle. The CDR3 is made up of 14 amino acids. Germline CDR1 and CDR2: MNHEY and SVGAGI. The CDR3 sequence: CASSTGFANEKLFF. The DNA for the CDR3 is TGTGCCAGCAGCACAGGGTTTGCTAATGAAAAACTGTTTTTT.

The chain has TRBV7-9 and TRBJ2-7, with D possibly being TRBD2 (5 bases). CDR1 is SEHNR, CDR2 FQNEAQ, per germline (reference sequence). V was clipped by 0 bases and J by 2 bases, with 11 bases between them. The CDR3 is 15 amino acids. The CDR3 coding sequence is TGTGCCAGCAGCTTAGCGGGAGCCCAGACCTACGAGCAGTACTTC. The encoded protein is CASSLAGAQTYEQYF.

This clonotype has a count of ten or more. The chain joins TRBV10-3 to TRBJ2-7; D may be TRBD1 or TRBD2 (5 bases each). The CDR3 loop spans 14 amino acids. Germline V CDR1 and CDR2: ENHRY, SYGVKD. V was trimmed by 4 bases and J by 0 bases, leaving 10 bases between them. For the CDR3, the DNA is TGTGCCATCAGTGCCCCAGGGAGCTCCTACGAGCAGTACTTC. Translated, it gives CAISAPGSSYEQYF.

The chain's CDR3 is CATRSGIYGYTF. DNA for the CDR3: TGTGCCACCAGGAGCGGAATCTATGGCTACACCTTC. The chain combines TRBV7-2 with TRBJ1-2; D is ambiguous. Germline CDR1 is SGHTA and CDR2 is FQGNSA. CDR3 length: 12 amino acids. The V end was cut by 10 bases, the J end by 4 bases, with 13 bases between.

The chain's CDR3 is CATSYSRRNQPQHF. The CDR3 DNA reads as TGTGCCACCAGTTATTCTCGGCGCAATCAGCCCCAGCATTTT. The V gene is TRBV24-1, the J gene TRBJ1-5, with no clear D. Trimming removed 6 bases at V and 2 bases at J, with 10 bases between. The CDR3 is made up of 14 amino acids. Germline CDR1 is KGHDR and CDR2 is SFDVKD.

The genes are TRBV29-1 and TRBJ2-7, with D possibly TRBD2 on 6 matching bases. V lost 8 bases, J lost 3 bases, and 17 bases lay in between. This CDR3 spans 13 amino acids. CDR1 and CDR2 (germline): SQVTM, ANQGSEA. The CDR3 region is CSQNQGLGYEQYF. The DNA for the CDR3 is TGCAGCCAGAATCAGGGACTTGGCTACGAGCAGTACTTC.